This T cell receptor (beta chain) was observed in a study of T cell responses to AZD1222 COVID-19 vaccine. Per the germline V gene, CDR1 is MNHEY and CDR2 is SVGAGI. The length of the CDR3 is 15 residues. V was pared by 2 bases and J by 6 bases, with 15 bases between. Sequencing was performed with immunoSEQ multiplex PCR; in TCRdb, only in-frame clones are kept and a portion is missing. The sample carries 95,000 to 100,000 clones, about nine tenths recorded once. The V call is TRBV6-5, the J call TRBJ2-3, with D perhaps assigned TRBD1 or TRBD2 (5 bases each). The sample here was peripheral blood, taken on day 0 of AZD1222 vaccination. The sequence came from an adult in good health. The CDR3 region is CASSYLPGRTDTQYF. The CDR3 DNA follows: TGTGCCAGCAGTTACCTTCCGGGGCGGACCGATACGCAGTATTTT.